This section outlines one T cell receptor (beta chain) sequence together with its context. Its antigen is unknown. Base quality data are lacking; no much larger clone is found one base away. This sample is drawn from a study of shared clonotypes between healthy human individuals (dated by TCRdb to 2019 to 2021). Turning to the overall study: A few men and two women, aged 18 to 49 years, made up the cohort. For each donor, CD4 naive and CD4 memory were each run on three plates, CD8 naive on two plates, and CD8 memory on one plate. Blood TCR repertoires of about five healthy adults were deeply sequenced to estimate repertoire size and the extent of clonotype sharing between individuals. To increase sequencing depth and limit assay-specific biases, TCR repertoire library preparation and sequencing were carried out by different laboratories using diverse techniques. Leukapheresis yielded between about 0.85 and 10 billion PBMCs per donor. Overall study results and their limits: Incomplete sequencing was indicated by rarefaction of sorted-subset datasets, despite the large sequencing depth. Estimated clonotype richness was generally larger for naive than for memory subsets. Higher generation probabilities were observed for clonotypes shared by all four sorted-subset donors than for non-shared clonotypes. About 4.5% of naive CD4, 3.5% of naive CD8, about 2.5% of memory CD4, and 0.4% of memory CD8 clonotypes were shared across several donors. Because the study included only a small number of donors, the genetic and exposure-history diversity represented was limited. Pairwise subsampling indicated that sequencing depth was expected to affect the degree of clonotype sharing among donors. Only blood was sampled, and tissue TCR repertoires likely differ from those in blood.

TCR CDR3 regions were amplified from genomic DNA by multiplex PCR using the deep immunoSEQ assay. Extracted genomic DNA from each cell subset was distributed evenly across all wells of several immunoSEQ 96-well plates, and each plate was treated as a replicate. For sorted subsets, 150 to 250 ng of genomic DNA, equivalent to about 30,000 T cell genomes, went into each replicate PCR. Purified libraries were measured with a Qubit 3.0 fluorometer, size-checked on a Bioanalyzer 2100, and measured again with the KAPA Library Quantification kit. Each immunoSEQ 96-well plate was sequenced on its own single-read 150-cycle Illumina NextSeq 550 flow cell. As for how the authors treated the data: Because only junctional sequences without quality scores were contained in the immunoSEQ output, filtering matching that applied to full-length reads could not be performed. Sequences were annotated with PyIR, a Python wrapper for IgBLAST v1.9, using IMGT germline references to assign V/J genes and CDR3. Reads were filtered out if the reads had weak V/J assignments (E-value above 1e-6), no CDR3, stop codons, out-of-frame junctions, or ambiguous translated residues. V3J clonotypes were defined as sequences sharing an identical inferred V gene, J gene, and CDR3 amino acid sequence. The percentage overlap between two repertoires was calculated by dividing the number of shared unique clonotypes by the size of the smaller repertoire. RTK rarefaction, the Chao1 estimator, and Recon v2.1 estimates of unobserved clonotypes were used to assess repertoire richness. Generation probabilities for all TCRbeta clonotypes obtained by the gDNA method from a handful of donors were computed using OLGA. TCRdb re-hosts the immuneACCESS table, in-frame sequences only. Its copies lack some clones; in the studies checked, an unresolved V gene accounts for under half of them, and the cause for the rest is not known. V, J and clone size reflect that table, while D and trimming were determined from the DNA. The sample data list millions of clones, and less than 95% of these were observed just once. Around 1.1% of the sample is in the top ten clones.

CD8 naive samples were CD45RO-negative cells positively selected for CCR7, giving a CD45RA+CCR7+ population that excluded TemRA cells. The donors were healthy, HIV-negative adults with no recently reported acute infections or vaccinations. Only Caucasian adults living in Nashville, Tennessee, USA were represented among the donors. Blood was obtained by leukapheresis, after which PBMCs were separated by Ficoll-Histopaque density gradient centrifugation and cryopreserved in liquid nitrogen vapor phase. Purity and quantity of every magnetically sorted T cell population were checked by analytical flow cytometry. Genomic DNA was isolated from every sorted fraction and measured by UV absorbance on a Nanodrop 2000c. The CDR3 contains 15 residues, cysteine and phenylalanine counted. The entry retains the CDR3 DNA only, 45 bases that are in frame from base 1. CDR1 SNHLY and CDR2 FYNNEI are derived from the germline V gene. V loses 4 bases of germline sequence and J loses 6 bases, and the interval between the two ends is 16 bases.

The clonotype originates from a man younger than 35 in good health. Material: naive CD8+ T cells sorted from blood. The sample's cell subset or site label, in plain terms: CD45RA+CCR7+. The chain couples TRBV2 to TRBJ2-1, with a weak D call of TRBD1 (6 bases match). At the DNA level, the sequence is TGTGCCAGCAGTGGGGGCAGGGGATTAAGCAATGAGCAGTTCTTC. It specifies CASSGGRGLSNEQFF.